This T cell receptor beta chain was recovered during a study of cytomegalovirus exposure and HLA in healthy donors. V lost 7 bases, J lost 10 bases, and 8 bases stayed unmatched. The CDR3 totals 14 residues. Germline V gene data show CDR1 as SGHVS and CDR2 as FNYEAQ. Repertoires were generated with immunoSEQ multiplex PCR, while TCRdb's copy carries only in-frame clones and drops some. The data contain about 350,000 clones, about 90% of them singletons. The chain couples TRBV7-6 to TRBJ2-1; 12 bases map to TRBD2. What was sequenced was PBMCs. The source of this sequence is a woman aged 30 to 39 in good health and CMV-seropositive. Here the CDR3 DNA reads TGTGCCAGCACCCTAGCGGGAGGGTATGGGGAGCAGTTCTTC. Encoded protein: CASTLAGGYGEQFF.